The entry below describes one T cell receptor beta chain. Its cognate antigen is unknown. This CDR3 is built from 16 residues. The germline gives CDR1 ENHRY, CDR2 SYGVKD. V was clipped by 8 bases and J by 7 bases; unmatched bases: 12. The data were obtained in a study of shared clonotypes between healthy human individuals. Study-level findings and limits: Among a few donors, roughly 5% of naive CD4 clonotypes were found in common.

Selected positively for CCR7 and CD45RO-negative, naive CD8 cells excluded terminally differentiated effector memory CD45RA+ cells. The assay used deep level. Using immunoSEQ multiplex PCR, the repertoire was profiled, and TCRdb retains in-frame clones only, with some absent. The top ten hold 0.095% to 0.12% of the sample, which has approximately 650,000 clones, around 95% seen once. The V and J genes are TRBV10-3 and TRBJ2-1; TRBD2 matches at 12 bases. The sequenced material came from naive CD8+ T cells sorted from blood. This clonotype originated in a woman aged 25 to 39 in good health. CDR3 protein: CAIGGTLAGGRNEQFF. The CDR3 DNA sequence: TGTGCCATCGGGGGGACACTAGCGGGAGGACGGAATGAGCAGTTCTTC.